The clone carrying this TCR beta chain was found a few times. Time point indicated: after trial treatment. The treatment: LDRT plus nivolumab, ipilimumab, low-dose cyclophosphamide and aspirin (RACIN trial). This specimen belongs to a study of low-dose radiotherapy and immunotherapy resistance in tumors. With TRAV- and TRBV-specific primers, first-strand cDNA was made, covering the alpha and beta chains. Using a constant-region primer together with a V-primer adapter, TCRs were subjected to 20 to 25 PCR cycles of amplification. TCRdb ran MiXCR on the reads and lists one entry per CDR3 protein. The sample holds around 100,000 distinct CDR3 sequences, around 20% seen once. CDR1 and CDR2 from the germline V gene are LGHDT and YNNKEL (reference sequence). Trimming left V 2 bases short and J 0 bases short, with 14 bases between. CDR3 size: 17 residues.

The chain is built from TRBV3-1 and TRBJ2-4; D is uncertain. This clonotype was sampled from a female donor with ovarian cancer. The specimen comprised PBMCs, sampled after low-dose radiotherapy plus immunotherapy. The CDR3 protein is CASSQSDTSLAKNIQYF. In nucleotides, the CDR3 is TGTGCCAGCAGCCAATCCGACACATCTCTAGCCAAAAACATTCAGTACTTC. The full variable domain, in which reference TRBV3-1 and TRBJ2-4 provide the parts outside the CDR3, is DTAVSQTPKYLVTQMGNDKSIKCEQNLGHDTMYWYKQDSKKFLKIMFSYNNKELIINETVPNRFSPKSPDKAHLNLHINSLELGDSAVYFCASSQSDTSLAKNIQYFGAGTRLSVL.